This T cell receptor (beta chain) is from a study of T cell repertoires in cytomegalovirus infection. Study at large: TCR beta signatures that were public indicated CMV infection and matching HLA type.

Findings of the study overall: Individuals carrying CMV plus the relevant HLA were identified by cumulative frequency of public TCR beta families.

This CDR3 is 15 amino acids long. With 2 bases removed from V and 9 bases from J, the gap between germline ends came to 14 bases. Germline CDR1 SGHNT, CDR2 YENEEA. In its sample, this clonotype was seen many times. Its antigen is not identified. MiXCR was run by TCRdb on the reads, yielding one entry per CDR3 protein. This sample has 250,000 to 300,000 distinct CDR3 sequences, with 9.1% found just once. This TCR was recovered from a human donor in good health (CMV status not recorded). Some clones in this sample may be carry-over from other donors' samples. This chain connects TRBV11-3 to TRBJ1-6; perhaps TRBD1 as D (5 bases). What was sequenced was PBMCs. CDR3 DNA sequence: TGTGCCAGCAGCTTATTTGGCGGGGGGGGTTCACCCCTCCACTTT. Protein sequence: CASSLFGGGGSPLHF.